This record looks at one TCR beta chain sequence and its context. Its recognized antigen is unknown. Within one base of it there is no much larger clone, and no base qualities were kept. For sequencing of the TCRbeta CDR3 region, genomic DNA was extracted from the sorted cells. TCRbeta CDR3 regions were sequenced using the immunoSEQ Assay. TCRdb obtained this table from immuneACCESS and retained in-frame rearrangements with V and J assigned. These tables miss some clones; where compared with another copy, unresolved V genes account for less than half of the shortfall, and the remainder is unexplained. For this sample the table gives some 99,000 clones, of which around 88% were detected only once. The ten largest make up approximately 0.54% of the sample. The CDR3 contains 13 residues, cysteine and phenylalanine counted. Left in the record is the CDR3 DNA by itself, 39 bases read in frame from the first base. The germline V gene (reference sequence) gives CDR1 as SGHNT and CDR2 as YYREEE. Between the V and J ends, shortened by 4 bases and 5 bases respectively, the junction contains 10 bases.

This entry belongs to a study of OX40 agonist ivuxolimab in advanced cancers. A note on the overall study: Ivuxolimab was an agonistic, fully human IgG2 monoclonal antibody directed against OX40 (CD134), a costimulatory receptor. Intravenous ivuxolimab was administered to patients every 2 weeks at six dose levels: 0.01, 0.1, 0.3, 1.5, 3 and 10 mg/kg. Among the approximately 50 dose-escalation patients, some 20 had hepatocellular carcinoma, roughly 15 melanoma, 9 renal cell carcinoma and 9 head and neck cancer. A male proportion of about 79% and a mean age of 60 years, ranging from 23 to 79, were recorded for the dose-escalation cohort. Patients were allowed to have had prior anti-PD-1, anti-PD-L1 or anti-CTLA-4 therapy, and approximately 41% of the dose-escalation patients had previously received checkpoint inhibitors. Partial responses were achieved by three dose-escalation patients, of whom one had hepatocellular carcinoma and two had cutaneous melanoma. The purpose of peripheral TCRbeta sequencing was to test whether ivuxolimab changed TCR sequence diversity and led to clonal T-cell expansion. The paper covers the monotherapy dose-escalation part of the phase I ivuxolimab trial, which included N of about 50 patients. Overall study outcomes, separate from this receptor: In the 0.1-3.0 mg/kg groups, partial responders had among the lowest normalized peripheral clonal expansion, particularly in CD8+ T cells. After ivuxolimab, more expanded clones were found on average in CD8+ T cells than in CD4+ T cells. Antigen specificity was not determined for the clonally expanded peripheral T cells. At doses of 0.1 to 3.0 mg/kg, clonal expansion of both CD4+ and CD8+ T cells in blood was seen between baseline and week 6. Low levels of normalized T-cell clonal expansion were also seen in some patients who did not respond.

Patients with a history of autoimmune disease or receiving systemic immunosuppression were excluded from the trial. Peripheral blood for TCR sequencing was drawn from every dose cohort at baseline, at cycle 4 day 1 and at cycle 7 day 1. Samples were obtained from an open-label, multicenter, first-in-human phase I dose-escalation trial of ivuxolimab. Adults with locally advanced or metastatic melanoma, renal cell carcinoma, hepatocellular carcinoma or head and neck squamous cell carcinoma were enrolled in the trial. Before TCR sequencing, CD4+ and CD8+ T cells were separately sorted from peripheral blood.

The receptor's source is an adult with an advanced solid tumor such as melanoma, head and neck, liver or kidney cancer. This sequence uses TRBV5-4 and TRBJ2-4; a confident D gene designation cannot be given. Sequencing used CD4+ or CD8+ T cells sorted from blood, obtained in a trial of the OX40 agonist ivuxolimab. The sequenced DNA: TGTGCCAGCAGCCCGGGTGGAGAAAACATTCAGTACTTC. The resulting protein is CASSPGGENIQYF.